The next 31 T cell receptor beta chains were all read from a single sample in a study of blood T cell repertoires in COVID-19. Sequencing used immunoSEQ multiplex PCR; TCRdb keeps in-frame clones, though not all of them. The repertoire holds over 200,000 clones, approximately 90% seen once, with 2.2% in the top ten. Sequences were obtained from peripheral blood. The receptors originated from a man aged 30-40 years who had recovered from COVID-19.

V usage is TRBV6-5 and J usage is TRBJ2-4, with D uncertain. Trimming took 5 bases from V and 6 from J, leaving 8 bases between them. The CDR3 sequence is 12 residues long. Germline V gene data show CDR1 as MNHEY and CDR2 as SVGAGI. This CDR3 is CASSKNRNIQYF. The CDR3 coding sequence is TGTGCCAGCAGTAAAAACAGAAACATTCAGTACTTC.

The genes are TRBV5-1 and TRBJ1-1, with 8 bases aligning to TRBD1. The CDR3 is 13 amino acids. V shed 4 bases and J 7 bases; nucleotides not matched to a gene: 6. CDR1 and CDR2 (germline): SGHRS, YFSETQ. The CDR3 loop reads CASSPTGQGEAFF. The CDR3 bases are TGCGCCAGCAGCCCAACCGGACAGGGTGAAGCTTTCTTT.

This chain joins TRBV5-4 and TRBJ2-1; D is possibly TRBD2 (6 bases). Germline-derived CDR1 and CDR2 are SGHNT and YYREEE (reference sequence). The V end was cut by 6 bases, the J end by 0 bases, with 13 bases between. This CDR3 spans 15 amino acids. CDR3 DNA: TGTGCCAGCACCCGGGACTTAAGCTCCTACAATGAGCAGTTCTTC. Amino acid sequence: CASTRDLSSYNEQFF.

This clone appeared a single time. The V and J genes are TRBV6-2 or TRBV6-3 and TRBJ2-3; D not certain. V dropped 4 bases and J dropped 6 bases, with 5 bases sitting between them. CDR1 and CDR2 from the germline V gene are MNHEY and SVGEGT. The length of the CDR3 is 11 residues. In nucleotides, the CDR3 is TGTGCCAGCAGTTCTTTTGATACGCAGTATTTT. Its protein product is CASSSFDTQYF.

This sequence joins TRBV5-5 and TRBJ1-2; maybe TRBD1 (6 bases). The CDR3 is 14 residues long. Trimming took off 0 bases at V and 4 bases at J, with 10 bases between the two ends. Germline CDR1 SGHKS, CDR2 YYEKEE (reference sequence). The CDR3 is CASSLAYRVYGYTF. The DNA for the CDR3 is TGTGCCAGCAGCTTGGCCTACAGGGTCTATGGCTACACCTTC.

The rearrangement joins TRBV27 to TRBJ2-5; 9 bases align to TRBD2. CDR1 MNHEY and CDR2 SMNVEV come from the germline V gene (reference sequence). Germline trimming cut 4 bases from V and 5 bases from J; bases unmatched to any gene: 8. This CDR3 has 15 residues. CDR3 nucleotides: TGTGCCAGCAGTTCACCAGTAGCGGGGGTGGAGACCCAGTACTTC. It translates to CASSSPVAGVETQYF.

CDR3 residues: CASRGDRGIGEQFF. The CDR3, as DNA: TGTGCCTCACGCGGGGACAGGGGAATCGGTGAGCAGTTCTTC. This chain joins TRBV15 and TRBJ2-1, with 10 bases aligning to TRBD1. V gave up 11 bases and J gave up 9 bases; unmatched junction bases: 13. The length of the CDR3 is 14 residues. Germline CDR1 reads LNHNV; CDR2 reads YYDKDF (reference sequence). Based on the CDR3 plus reference TRBV15 and TRBJ2-1, the full variable domain is DAMVIQNPRYQVTQFGKPVTLSCSQTLNHNVMYWYQQKSSQAPKLLFHYYDKDFNNEADTPDNFQSRRPNTSFCFLDIRSPGLGDTAMYLCASRGDRGIGEQFFGPGTRLTVL.

CDR3 region: CATSEWDSKGTEAFF. The CDR3 region has the DNA TGTGCCACCAGTGAATGGGACAGCAAGGGCACTGAAGCTTTCTTT. This chain links TRBV24-1 with TRBJ1-1, with TRBD1 identical over 7 bases. Per germline, CDR1 KGHDR and CDR2 SFDVKD. This CDR3 is 15 amino acids long. Losses at the gene ends were 4 bases for V and 4 bases for J; bases not matched to a gene: 8.

CDR3 coding DNA: TGTGCCAGCACCCGACAGGCTTGGGCTGAAGCTTTCTTT. It specifies CASTRQAWAEAFF. The chain has TRBV6-5 and TRBJ1-1; TRBD1 is a possible D gene (6 bases). Germline CDR1 and CDR2: MNHEY and SVGAGI. The ends were cut back, 7 bases at V and 6 bases at J, with 15 bases in the middle. CDR3 length: 13 residues.

J is TRBJ1-2 and V is TRBV5-1, with 8 bases fitting TRBD1. Germline V gives CDR1 SGHRS, CDR2 YFSETQ. The CDR3 sequence is 14 residues long. V lost 4 bases to trimming and J lost 5 bases; unmatched junction nucleotides: 7. The CDR3 DNA reads TGCGCCAGCAGCAGCCTACAGGGGGGATATGGCTACACCTTC. It translates to CASSSLQGGYGYTF.

A note on this clone: The sample carries other DNA sequences with the same CDR3. The rearrangement joins TRBV7-9 to TRBJ2-7; a possible D gene is TRBD1 (6 bases). V was clipped by 5 bases and J by 3 bases, with 14 bases between them. Germline V lookup: CDR1 SEHNR, CDR2 FQNEAQ (reference sequence). This CDR3 is 14 amino acids long. The DNA of the CDR3 is TGTGCCAGCAGCACCGGGACACTTTACTACGAGCAGTACTTC. Translating gives CASSTGTLYYEQYF. Variable domain in full (rest from reference TRBV7-9 and TRBJ2-7): DTGVSQNPRHKITKRGQNVTFRCDPISEHNRLYWYRQTLGQGPEFLTYFQNEAQLEKSRLLSDRFSAERPKGSFSTLEIQRTEQGDSAMYLCASSTGTLYYEQYFGPGTRLTVT.

This clone was counted only a few times. The rearrangement joins TRBV19 to TRBJ1-6, with 9 bases aligning to TRBD1. The germline V gene encodes CDR1 LNHDA and CDR2 SQIVND (reference sequence). Trimming at V came to 4 bases and at J to 7 bases, leaving 2 bases not matched to a gene. CDR3 size: 14 residues. CDR3 DNA: TGTGCCAGTAGTAGGACAGGGGTGAATTCACCCCTCCACTTT. It yields the protein CASSRTGVNSPLHF.

The chain employs TRBV7-2 and TRBJ2-7; 9 bases align to TRBD1. Trimming cost V 4 bases and J 6 bases; bases outside gene matches: 10. This CDR3 is built from 15 residues. CDR1 is SGHTA, CDR2 FQGNSA, per germline. This CDR3 reads CASSWDRASGGEQYF. The CDR3 coding sequence is TGTGCCAGCAGCTGGGACAGGGCTTCGGGGGGCGAGCAGTACTTC.

The V and J genes are TRBV27 and TRBJ1-5; the D gene is possibly TRBD1 (5 bases). CDR3 length equals 14 residues. The V end was cut by 2 bases, the J end by 3 bases, with 8 bases between. Germline V lookup: CDR1 MNHEY, CDR2 SMNVEV (reference sequence). CDR3 loop: CASSLGGFNQPQHF. CDR3 DNA sequence: TGTGCCAGCAGTTTAGGGGGGTTCAATCAGCCCCAGCATTTT.

CDR3 DNA: TGTGCCAGCAAGGGACAGGGGAGCGGCTACACCTTC. Translating it yields CASKGQGSGYTF. The chain carries TRBV11-1 and TRBJ1-2; 10 bases are a match to TRBD1. This CDR3 comprises 12 residues. V shed 7 bases and J 8 bases; nucleotides not matched to a gene: 4. Germline CDR1 and CDR2: SGHAT and FQDESV (reference sequence). Based on the CDR3 plus reference TRBV11-1 and TRBJ1-2, the full variable domain is EAEVAQSPRYKITEKSQAVAFWCDPISGHATLYWYRQILGQGPELLVQFQDESVVDDSQLPKDRFSAERLKGVDSTLKIQPAELGDSAMYLCASKGQGSGYTFGSGTRLTVV.

This clone occurred once. V is TRBV11-2 and J is TRBJ2-1; 9 bases fit TRBD1. This CDR3 is 13 amino acids long. Germline assignment: CDR1 SGHAT and CDR2 FQNNGV. V was pared by 8 bases and J by 4 bases, with 3 bases of the junction left unmatched. The CDR3 loop reads CASGTGNYNEQFF. In nucleotides, the CDR3 is TGTGCCAGCGGGACAGGGAATTACAATGAGCAGTTCTTC.

The V call is TRBV7-9, the J call TRBJ1-3; D is uncertain. Germline V lookup: CDR1 SEHNR, CDR2 FQNEAQ (reference sequence). The CDR3 is 17 amino acids. V was shortened by 5 bases and J by 0 bases, with 17 bases between the two germline ends. The CDR3 spells CASSPSYPGVSGNTIYF. In DNA form, the CDR3 reads TGTGCCAGCAGCCCCTCCTACCCCGGGGTCTCTGGAAACACCATATATTTT.

In DNA form, the CDR3 reads TGTGCCAGCAGCCAAACGCGTCGGGGTTTTAATGAGCAGTTCTTC. Its protein is CASSQTRRGFNEQFF. This chain uses TRBV3-1 (or the pseudogene TRBV3-2) with TRBJ2-1; TRBD2 is a possible D gene (5 bases). The germline CDR1 and CDR2 sequences are LGHDT and YNNKEL (reference sequence). V lost 2 bases, J lost 7 bases, and 15 bases lay in between. The CDR3 totals 15 residues.

The chain uses TRBV6-5 and TRBJ2-6, with D possibly being TRBD1 (6 bases). CDR1 and CDR2 from the germline V gene are MNHEY and SVGAGI. The CDR3 is 14 amino acids. Trimming shortened V by 8 bases and J by 4 bases, and 12 bases separated the two germline ends. The CDR3: CASDRTPGANVLTF. CDR3 DNA: TGTGCCAGCGACAGGACACCAGGGGCCAACGTCCTGACTTTC.

This chain's CDR3 is CASSAGGDRGLYGYTF. As DNA, the CDR3 is TGTGCCAGCAGTGCGGGGGGGGACAGGGGGCTCTATGGCTACACCTTC. This chain joins TRBV6-1 and TRBJ1-2; 12 nucleotides agree with TRBD1. The J segment lost 4 bases and the V segment lost 4 bases, leaving 7 bases of the junction unmatched. The CDR3 covers 16 residues. Germline lookup yields CDR1 MNHNS and CDR2 SASEGT.

The genes are TRBV11-3 and TRBJ2-1, with D possibly matching TRBD1 (5 bases). Per the germline V gene, CDR1 is SGHNT and CDR2 is YENEEA. The CDR3 length is 13 residues. V shed 5 bases and J shed 7 bases, with 12 bases lying between them. The CDR3 DNA reads as TGTGCCAGCAGCATCCAGGGCTATAATGAGCAGTTCTTC. This sequence encodes CASSIQGYNEQFF.

This rearrangement joins TRBV27 to TRBJ1-2, with TRBD1 matching 7 bases. The germline V gene has CDR1 MNHEY and CDR2 SMNVEV (reference sequence). This CDR3 has 15 residues. J was trimmed by 8 bases and V by 5 bases; bases with no gene match: 14. The chain's CDR3 is CASSHGRQGPRGYTF. The CDR3 coding sequence is TGTGCCAGCAGTCATGGAAGACAGGGCCCCCGAGGCTACACCTTC.

The rearrangement uses TRBV3-1 (or the pseudogene TRBV3-2) and TRBJ1-5; 9 bases match TRBD1. V trimming: 1 base; J trimming: 7 bases; junction bases outside the gene matches: 2. The CDR3 runs 14 residues. Per germline, CDR1 LGHDT and CDR2 YNNKEL (reference sequence). CDR3 in amino acids: CASSQGTGDQPQHF. CDR3 sequence (DNA): TGTGCCAGCAGCCAAGGGACAGGGGACCAGCCCCAGCATTTT.

CDR3 nucleotides: TGCGCCAGCAGCTCCCGGACTGTTAACACTGAAGCTTTCTTT. It translates to CASSSRTVNTEAFF. The J gene is TRBJ1-1, the V gene TRBV5-1, with D unresolved. This CDR3 region has 14 residues. V lost 3 bases and J 2 bases, leaving 11 bases between the germline ends. The germline V gene has CDR1 SGHRS and CDR2 YFSETQ.

The chain carries TRBV19 and TRBJ2-2; 10 nucleotides match TRBD2. The germline CDR1 and CDR2 sequences are LNHDA and SQIVND (reference sequence). Unmatched junction bases numbered 9, after V lost 3 bases and J lost 5 bases. The CDR3 sequence is 17 residues long. The CDR3 reads CASSMASGGLRTGELFF. In nucleotides, the CDR3 is TGTGCCAGTAGTATGGCTAGCGGGGGCCTTCGAACCGGGGAGCTGTTTTTT.

The chain joins TRBV6-6 to TRBJ2-1; TRBD2 might be the D (7 bases). V lost 0 bases and J lost 6, with 12 bases in between. Germline V gives CDR1 MNHNY, CDR2 SVGAGI (reference sequence). This CDR3 is 15 amino acids long. CDR3 DNA: TGTGCCAGCAGTTACTCGCCGCGGGGGCCCAATGAGCAGTTCTTC. The encoded protein is CASSYSPRGPNEQFF.

This chain uses TRBV21-1 with TRBJ2-7; the D segment call TRBD2 is taken from the table without a DNA check. TRBV21-1 is noted as a pseudogene. The CDR3 totals 13 residues. The CDR3 here is CASRLHRSREQYF. CDR3 nucleotide sequence: TGTGCCTCCCGACTACATCGATCCCGCGAGCAGTACTTC.

The chain is built from TRBV4-3 and TRBJ2-5; D is perhaps TRBD1 (5 bases). Germline V gene sequence: CDR1 LGHNA, CDR2 YSLEER. V lost 1 base, J lost 4 bases, and 10 bases lay in between. CDR3 size: 14 residues. The CDR3 DNA sequence: TGCGCCAGCAGCCAAGGACAGCTTTCAGAGACCCAGTACTTC. It specifies CASSQGQLSETQYF.

This clone has just one count. V and J are TRBV5-1 and TRBJ1-6; D possibly corresponds to TRBD1 (6 bases). The CDR3 loop spans 16 amino acids. Germline V lookup: CDR1 SGHRS, CDR2 YFSETQ. The ends were cut back, 2 bases at V and 7 bases at J, with 16 bases in the middle. This CDR3 is CASSFGFRQGNSPLHF. The CDR3 nucleotides are TGCGCCAGCAGCTTTGGATTTAGGCAGGGGAATTCACCCCTCCACTTT.

This clone has just a few counts. This chain links TRBV12-3 or TRBV12-4 with TRBJ1-5; D remains ambiguous. This CDR3 spans 13 amino acids. The ends were cut back, 7 bases at V and 2 bases at J, with 9 bases in the middle. CDR3 in amino acids: CASTKSGNQPQHF. DNA of the CDR3: TGTGCCAGCACTAAAAGCGGCAATCAGCCCCAGCATTTT.

DNA for the CDR3: TGCGCCAGCAGCTCCTCGCAGGGTTATTATTCACCCCTCCACTTT. Its protein product is CASSSSQGYYSPLHF. V is TRBV5-1 and J is TRBJ1-6; D is possibly TRBD1 (5 bases). The germline V gene encodes CDR1 SGHRS and CDR2 YFSETQ. The V and J ends lost 3 bases and 8 bases respectively, with 15 bases between them. The CDR3 totals 15 residues.